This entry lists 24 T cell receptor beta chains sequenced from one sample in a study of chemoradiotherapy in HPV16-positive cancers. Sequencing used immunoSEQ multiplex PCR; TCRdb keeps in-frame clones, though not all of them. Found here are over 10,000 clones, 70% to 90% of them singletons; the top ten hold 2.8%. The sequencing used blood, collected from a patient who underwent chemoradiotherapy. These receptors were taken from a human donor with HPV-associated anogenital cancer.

The CDR3 bases are TGTGCCAGCTCACCTCGTGAGCCCCGGGTGGTTGAAAAACTGTTTTTT. It codes for CASSPREPRVVEKLFF. This chain joins TRBV18 and TRBJ1-4; unclear D gene. Germline CDR1 and CDR2: KGHSH and LQKENI. The CDR3 is 16 amino acids. V lost 3 bases and J lost 7, with 18 bases in between.

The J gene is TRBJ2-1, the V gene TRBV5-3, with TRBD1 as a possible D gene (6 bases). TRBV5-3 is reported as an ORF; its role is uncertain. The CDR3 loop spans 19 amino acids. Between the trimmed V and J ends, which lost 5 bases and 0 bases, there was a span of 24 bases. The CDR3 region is CARSIRGRESPHSYNEQFF. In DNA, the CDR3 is TGTGCCAGAAGTATCAGGGGCAGGGAGTCACCTCACTCCTACAATGAGCAGTTCTTC.

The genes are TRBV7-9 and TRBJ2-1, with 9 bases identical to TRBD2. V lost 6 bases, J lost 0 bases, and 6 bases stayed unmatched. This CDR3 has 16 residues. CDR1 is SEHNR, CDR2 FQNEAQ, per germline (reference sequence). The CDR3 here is CASSFERGVSYNEQFF. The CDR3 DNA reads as TGTGCCAGCAGTTTTGAGCGGGGGGTCTCCTACAATGAGCAGTTCTTC.

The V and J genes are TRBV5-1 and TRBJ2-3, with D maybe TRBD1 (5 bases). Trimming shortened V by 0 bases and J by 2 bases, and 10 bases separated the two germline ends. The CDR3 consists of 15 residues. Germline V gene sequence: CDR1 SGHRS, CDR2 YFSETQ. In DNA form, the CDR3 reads TGCGCCAGCAGCTTGGGGGCAGGGATCACAGATACGCAGTATTTT. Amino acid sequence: CASSLGAGITDTQYF.

The CDR3 spells CASSPTSGGAERSEQFF. The CDR3 DNA reads as TGTGCCAGCTCACCTACTAGTGGAGGGGCCGAGAGGAGTGAGCAGTTCTTC. This chain uses TRBV18 with TRBJ2-1; maybe TRBD2 (6 bases). This CDR3 is 17 amino acids long. Germline V gene sequence: CDR1 KGHSH, CDR2 LQKENI. Trimming shortened V by 3 bases and J by 9 bases, and 24 bases separated the two germline ends.

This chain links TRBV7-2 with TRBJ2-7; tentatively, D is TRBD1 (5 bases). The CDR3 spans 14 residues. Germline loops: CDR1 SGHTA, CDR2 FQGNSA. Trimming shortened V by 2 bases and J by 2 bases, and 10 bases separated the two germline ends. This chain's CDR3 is CASSLPRVTYEQYF. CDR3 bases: TGTGCCAGCAGCTTACCCAGGGTTACCTACGAGCAGTACTTC.

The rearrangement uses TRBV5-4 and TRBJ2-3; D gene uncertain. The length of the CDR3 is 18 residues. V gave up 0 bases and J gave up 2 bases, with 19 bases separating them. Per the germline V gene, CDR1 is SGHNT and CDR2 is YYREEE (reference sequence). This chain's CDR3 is CASSLVAGQILLTDTQYF. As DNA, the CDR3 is TGTGCCAGCAGCTTGGTCGCTGGCCAAATCCTGCTCACAGATACGCAGTATTTT.

CDR3 bases: TGTGCCAGCAGCCAAGTTAGAGGGGCGGGGGTGGCTGAGCAGTTCTTC. Encoded protein: CASSQVRGAGVAEQFF. The chain links TRBV4-2 to TRBJ2-1; 7 positions agree with TRBD2. The CDR3 is 16 residues long. CDR1 and CDR2 from the germline V gene are LGHNA and YNFKEQ. The junction had 12 bases not matched to a gene; V was cut back by 1 base and J by 9 bases.

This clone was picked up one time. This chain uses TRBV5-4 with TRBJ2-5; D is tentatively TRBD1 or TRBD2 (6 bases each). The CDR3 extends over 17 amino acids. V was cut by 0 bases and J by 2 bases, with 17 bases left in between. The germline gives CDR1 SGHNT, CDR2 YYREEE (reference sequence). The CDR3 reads CASSLDPLRRGQETQYF. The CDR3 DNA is TGTGCCAGCAGCTTGGACCCGTTACGGAGGGGGCAAGAGACCCAGTACTTC.

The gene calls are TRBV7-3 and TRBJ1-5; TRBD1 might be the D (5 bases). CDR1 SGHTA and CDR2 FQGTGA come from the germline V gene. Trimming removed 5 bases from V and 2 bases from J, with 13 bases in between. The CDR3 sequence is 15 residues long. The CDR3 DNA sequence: TGTGCCAGCAGCCCGAGGGGCCAGGGCAATCAGCCCCAGCATTTT. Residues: CASSPRGQGNQPQHF.

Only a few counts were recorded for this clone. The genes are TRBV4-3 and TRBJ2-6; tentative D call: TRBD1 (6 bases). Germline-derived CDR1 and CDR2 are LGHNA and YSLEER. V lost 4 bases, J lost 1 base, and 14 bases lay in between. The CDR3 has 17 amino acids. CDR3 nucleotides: TGCGCCAGCAGCCGCGAAGGGGGAACATCTGGGGCCAACGTCCTGACTTTC. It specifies CASSREGGTSGANVLTF.

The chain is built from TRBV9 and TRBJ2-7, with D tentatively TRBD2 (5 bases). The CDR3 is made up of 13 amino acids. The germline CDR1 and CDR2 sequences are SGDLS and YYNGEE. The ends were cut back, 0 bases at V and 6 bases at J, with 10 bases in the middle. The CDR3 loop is CASSVVGSGEQYF. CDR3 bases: TGTGCCAGCAGCGTAGTAGGGAGCGGCGAGCAGTACTTC.

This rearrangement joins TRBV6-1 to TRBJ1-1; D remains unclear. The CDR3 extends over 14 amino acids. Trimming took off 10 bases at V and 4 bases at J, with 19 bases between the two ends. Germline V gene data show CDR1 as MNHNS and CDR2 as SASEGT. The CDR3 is CATKLGTEATEAFF. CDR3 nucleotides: TGTGCCACCAAATTGGGCACCGAAGCCACTGAAGCTTTCTTT.

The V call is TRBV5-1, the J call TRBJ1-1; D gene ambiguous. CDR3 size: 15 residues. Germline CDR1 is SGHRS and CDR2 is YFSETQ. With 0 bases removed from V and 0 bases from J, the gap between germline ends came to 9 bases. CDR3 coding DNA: TGCGCCAGCAGCTTGGGAGACACTGTGAACACTGAAGCTTTCTTT. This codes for CASSLGDTVNTEAFF. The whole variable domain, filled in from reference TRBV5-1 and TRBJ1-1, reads KAGVTQTPRYLIKTRGQQVTLSCSPISGHRSVSWYQQTPGQGLQFLFEYFSETQRNKGNFPGRFSGRQFSNSRSEMNVSTLELGDSALYLCASSLGDTVNTEAFFGQGTRLTVV.

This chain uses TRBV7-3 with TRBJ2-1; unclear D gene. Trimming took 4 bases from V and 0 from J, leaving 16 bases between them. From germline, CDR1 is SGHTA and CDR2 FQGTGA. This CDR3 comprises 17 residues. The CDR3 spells CASSSARLRSSYNEQFF. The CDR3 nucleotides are TGTGCCAGCAGCTCAGCTCGGCTGAGAAGCTCCTACAATGAGCAGTTCTTC.

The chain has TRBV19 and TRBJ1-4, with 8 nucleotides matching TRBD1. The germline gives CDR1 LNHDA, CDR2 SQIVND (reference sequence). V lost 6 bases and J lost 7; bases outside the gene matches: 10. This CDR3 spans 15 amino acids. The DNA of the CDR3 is TGTGCCAGTAGCGCTCCCGGACAGGGAAGTGAAAAACTGTTTTTT. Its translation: CASSAPGQGSEKLFF.

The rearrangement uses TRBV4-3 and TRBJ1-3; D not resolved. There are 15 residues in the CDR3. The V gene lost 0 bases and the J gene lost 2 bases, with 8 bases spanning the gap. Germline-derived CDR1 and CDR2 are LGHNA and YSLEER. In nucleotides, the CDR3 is TGCGCCAGCAGCCAAGAAGGTGTTCCTGGAAACACCATATATTTT. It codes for CASSQEGVPGNTIYF.

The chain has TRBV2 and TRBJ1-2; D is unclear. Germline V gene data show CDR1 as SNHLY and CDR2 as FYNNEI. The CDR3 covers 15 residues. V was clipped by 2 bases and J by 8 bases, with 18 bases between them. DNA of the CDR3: TGTGCCAGCAGTGAATCTCGGCCCGGCGGATGGGGCTACACCTTC. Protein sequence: CASSESRPGGWGYTF. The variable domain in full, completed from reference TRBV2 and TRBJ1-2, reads EPEVTQTPSHQVTQMGQEVILRCVPISNHLYFYWYRQILGQKVEFLVSFYNNEISEKSEIFDDQFSVERPDGSNFTLKIRSTKLEDSAMYFCASSESRPGGWGYTFGSGTRLTVV.

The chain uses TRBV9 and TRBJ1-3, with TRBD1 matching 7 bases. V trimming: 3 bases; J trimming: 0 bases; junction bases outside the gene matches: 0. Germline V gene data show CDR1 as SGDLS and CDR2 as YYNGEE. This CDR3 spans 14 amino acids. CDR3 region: CASSDRGSGNTIYF. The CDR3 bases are TGTGCCAGCAGCGACAGGGGCTCTGGAAACACCATATATTTT.

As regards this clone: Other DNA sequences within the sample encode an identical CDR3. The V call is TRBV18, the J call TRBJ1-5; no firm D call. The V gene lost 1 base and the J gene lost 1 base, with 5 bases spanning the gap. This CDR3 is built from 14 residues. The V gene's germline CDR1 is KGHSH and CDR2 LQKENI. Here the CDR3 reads CASSPRTSNQPQHF. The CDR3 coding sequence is TGTGCCAGCTCACCACGTACCAGCAATCAGCCCCAGCATTTT.

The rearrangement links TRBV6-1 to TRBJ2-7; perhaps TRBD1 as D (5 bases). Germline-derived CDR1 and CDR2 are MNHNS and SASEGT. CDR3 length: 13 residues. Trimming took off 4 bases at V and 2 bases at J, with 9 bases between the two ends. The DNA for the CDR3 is TGTGCCAGCAGTGTAGGGGCTGCCTACGAGCAGTACTTC. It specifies CASSVGAAYEQYF.

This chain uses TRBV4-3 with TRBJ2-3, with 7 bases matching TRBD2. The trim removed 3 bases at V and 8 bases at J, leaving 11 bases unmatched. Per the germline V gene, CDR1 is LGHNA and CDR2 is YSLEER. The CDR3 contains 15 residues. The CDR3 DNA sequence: TGCGCCAGCAGCCAGCTGGGACTATCTCGGGGTACGCAGTATTTT. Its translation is CASSQLGLSRGTQYF.

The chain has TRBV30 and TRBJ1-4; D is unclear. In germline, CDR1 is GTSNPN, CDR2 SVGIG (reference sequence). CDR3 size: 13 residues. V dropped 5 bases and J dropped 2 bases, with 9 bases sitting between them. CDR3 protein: CAWSWMTNEKLFF. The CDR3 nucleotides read TGTGCCTGGTCATGGATGACTAATGAAAAACTGTTTTTT.

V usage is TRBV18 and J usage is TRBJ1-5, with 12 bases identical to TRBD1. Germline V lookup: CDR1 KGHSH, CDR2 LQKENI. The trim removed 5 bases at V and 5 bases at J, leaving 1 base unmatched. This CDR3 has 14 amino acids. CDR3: CASSGTGGDQPQHF. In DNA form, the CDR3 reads TGTGCCAGCTCAGGGACAGGGGGCGATCAGCCCCAGCATTTT.